Below are 27 T cell receptor beta chains sequenced from a single sample in a study of CD8 T cells in ankylosing spondylitis. Study-wide findings and caveats: What appeared characteristic of ankylosing spondylitis blood was a TCR beta motif of 7 or 8 highly homologous variants.

These TCRs are of unknown antigen specificity. TCRdb re-analysed the 5' RACE reads in MiXCR, keeping a single row per CDR3 protein. The profile shows approximately 300,000 distinct CDR3 sequences, 7.5% to 9% of them singletons. The sequencing input was blood, either unsorted or a sorted T cell fraction (not recorded which). The receptor source for this set is a male donor with ankylosing spondylitis.

This clonotype was counted a single time. J is TRBJ2-3 and V is TRBV29-1; D remains ambiguous. CDR3 size: 14 residues. The V end lost 6 bases, the J end lost 6 bases, and 19 bases lay between the germline ends. Germline assignment: CDR1 SQVTM and CDR2 ANQGSEA. The CDR3: CSVGVTGSLDTQYF. The CDR3 coding sequence is TGCAGCGTAGGAGTGACTGGATCCTTGGATACGCAGTATTTT.

The sample holds a few counts of this clonotype. The rearrangement joins TRBV7-8 to TRBJ1-2, with 7 bases fitting TRBD1. Germline V lookup: CDR1 SGHVS, CDR2 FQNEAQ. This CDR3 contains 14 residues. Trimming removed 5 bases from V and 4 bases from J; junction bases left unmatched: 7. DNA of the CDR3: TGTGCCAGCAGCCAACGGACAGGAGTCTATGGCTACACCTTC. Residues: CASSQRTGVYGYTF.

V is TRBV29-1 and J is TRBJ2-3, with D tentatively TRBD2 (6 bases). The CDR3 totals 15 residues. CDR1 SQVTM and CDR2 ANQGSEA come from the germline V gene. The germline V and J ends were trimmed by 7 bases and 1 base, with 18 bases remaining between them. The CDR3 loop is CSAARGALGTDTQYF. The CDR3 DNA sequence: TGCAGCGCCGCACGCGGGGCGCTGGGCACAGATACGCAGTATTTT.

This clonotype was seen a few times. This chain connects TRBV7-3 to TRBJ2-1; possible D gene TRBD2, 5 bases. Per germline, CDR1 SGHTA and CDR2 FQGTGA. This CDR3 region has 15 residues. V was trimmed by 5 bases and J by 8 bases, leaving 19 bases between them. CDR3 nucleotide sequence: TGTGCCAGCAGCCCCGGCGAAGCCTACGGGGATGAGCAGTTCTTC. It is translated as CASSPGEAYGDEQFF.

This clonotype was counted at least ten times. This chain joins TRBV28 and TRBJ2-1, with D possibly TRBD1 on 5 matching bases. The CDR3 consists of 14 residues. Germline V gives CDR1 MDHEN, CDR2 SYDVKM. V dropped 3 bases and J dropped 8 bases, with 14 bases sitting between them. The CDR3 coding sequence is TGTGCCAGCAGTTTCGAACAGGTAGTGGATGAGCAGTTCTTC. Translating it yields CASSFEQVVDEQFF.

This clonotype was seen ten or more times. J is TRBJ1-5 and V is TRBV19, with 8 nucleotides matching TRBD1. V shed 6 bases and J 2 bases; nucleotides not matched to a gene: 3. Germline CDR1 LNHDA, CDR2 SQIVND (reference sequence). This CDR3 region has 14 residues. The CDR3 sequence: CASSTTGGNQPQHF. The CDR3 DNA sequence: TGTGCCAGTAGCACGACAGGGGGCAATCAGCCCCAGCATTTT.

The rearrangement links TRBV27 to TRBJ2-3, with 7 bases fitting TRBD1. Germline V gives CDR1 MNHEY, CDR2 SMNVEV (reference sequence). This CDR3 has 14 amino acids. The trim removed 2 bases at V and 3 bases at J, leaving 2 bases unmatched. CDR3 sequence: CASSLKDRTDTQYF. In DNA, the CDR3 is TGTGCCAGCAGTTTAAAGGACAGGACAGATACGCAGTATTTT.

This clonotype was seen repeatedly, ten times or more. This chain joins TRBV29-1 and TRBJ1-2; possible D gene TRBD1, 5 bases. The CDR3 covers 14 residues. V gave up 7 bases and J gave up 4 bases, with 19 bases separating them. CDR1 is SQVTM and CDR2 is ANQGSEA in the germline V gene. The CDR3 here is CSAQGAGSSYGYTF. The CDR3 nucleotides read TGCAGCGCGCAAGGGGCGGGCTCGTCCTATGGCTACACCTTC.

J is TRBJ2-7 and V is TRBV5-1; no reliable D call. V was shortened by 1 base and J by 4 bases, with 15 bases between the two germline ends. The germline V gene encodes CDR1 SGHRS and CDR2 YFSETQ. The CDR3 has 15 amino acids. CDR3 in amino acids: CASSLTRQTEYEQYF. CDR3 nucleotides: TGCGCCAGCAGCTTGACTCGGCAGACCGAATACGAGCAGTACTTC. The full variable domain, completed using reference TRBV5-1 and TRBJ2-7, is KAGVTQTPRYLIKTRGQQVTLSCSPISGHRSVSWYQQTPGQGLQFLFEYFSETQRNKGNFPGRFSGRQFSNSRSEMNVSTLELGDSALYLCASSLTRQTEYEQYFGPGTRLTVT.

This clonotype was seen repeatedly, ten times or more. J is TRBJ2-1 and V is TRBV14, with TRBD2 identical over 13 bases. CDR3 length equals 16 residues. CDR1 SGHDN and CDR2 FVKESK come from the germline V gene. V was clipped by 4 bases and J by 3 bases; unmatched bases: 3. CDR3 nucleotides: TGTGCCAGCAGCCGCCGACTAGCGGGAGGCTACAATGAGCAGTTCTTC. Translating it yields CASSRRLAGGYNEQFF.

The chain recombines TRBV5-1 with TRBJ2-7; maybe TRBD2 (5 bases). The V and J ends lost 0 bases and 6 bases respectively, with 13 bases between them. Germline CDR1 is SGHRS and CDR2 is YFSETQ. The CDR3 has 14 residues. CDR3 sequence (DNA): TGCGCCAGCAGCTTGGGGACTGGACGGGGCGAGCAGTACTTC. Its translation: CASSLGTGRGEQYF.

The J gene is TRBJ2-2, the V gene TRBV7-9; D may match TRBD1 or TRBD2 (6 bases each). Trimming left V 3 bases short and J 6 bases short, with 11 bases between. The CDR3 has 14 residues. CDR1 is SEHNR, CDR2 FQNEAQ, per germline (reference sequence). The CDR3 coding sequence is TGTGCCAGCAGCTTTCCGGGGGCTCCCGGGGAGCTGTTTTTT. Its translation: CASSFPGAPGELFF.

The gene calls are TRBV4-3 and TRBJ2-1; 8 bases are a match to TRBD1. Germline V gene sequence: CDR1 LGHNA, CDR2 YSLEER. With 0 bases clipped from V and 7 bases from J, the junction kept 11 bases outside the gene matches. The CDR3 has 17 amino acids. Here the CDR3 DNA reads TGCGCCAGCAGCCAAGAGGATGGGACAGGCTTATCAAATGAGCAGTTCTTC. Translated, it gives CASSQEDGTGLSNEQFF.

The gene calls are TRBV4-1 and TRBJ2-3; 9 positions match TRBD1. The length of the CDR3 is 15 residues. After removal of 4 bases from V and 2 bases from J, the junction contained 4 bases not matched to a gene. Germline V lookup: CDR1 MGHRA, CDR2 YSYEKL. The CDR3 loop is CASSRNRGLTDTQYF. The CDR3 coding sequence is TGCGCCAGCAGCCGGAACAGGGGGCTCACAGATACGCAGTATTTT.

The chain couples TRBV6-5 to TRBJ1-1, with 7 bases that match TRBD1. Germline-derived CDR1 and CDR2 are MNHEY and SVGAGI. J gave up 1 base and V 4 bases, and 6 bases lay outside the gene matches. The length of the CDR3 is 15 residues. The CDR3 nucleotides are TGTGCCAGCAGTTTCCGACAGGGATCGAACACTGAAGCTTTCTTT. Amino acid sequence: CASSFRQGSNTEAFF.

The chain couples TRBV5-1 to TRBJ2-1; TRBD2 agrees at 14 bases. From germline, CDR1 is SGHRS and CDR2 YFSETQ. CDR3 length: 18 amino acids. Trimming removed 4 bases from V and 9 bases from J; junction bases left unmatched: 15. The CDR3 sequence: CASSESFGLAGGAPEQFF. The CDR3 nucleotides read TGCGCCAGCAGCGAATCCTTTGGACTAGCGGGAGGTGCACCTGAGCAGTTCTTC.

The chain has TRBV29-1 and TRBJ2-2; 9 bases agree with TRBD2. V gave up 3 bases and J gave up 6 bases; unmatched junction bases: 8. Per germline, CDR1 SQVTM and CDR2 ANQGSEA. The CDR3 length is 15 residues. CDR3 in amino acids: CSVDPAGGRAGELFF. Written as DNA, the CDR3 is TGCAGCGTTGACCCAGCGGGAGGAAGGGCCGGGGAGCTGTTTTTT.

This chain uses TRBV2 with TRBJ2-1; 8 bases match TRBD1. The germline gives CDR1 SNHLY, CDR2 FYNNEI. V dropped 6 bases and J dropped 0; count of bases not matched to a gene: 10. This CDR3 comprises 17 residues. The CDR3 coding sequence is TGTGCCAGCAGCCAGGGACAGGAAGAACGCTCCTACAATGAGCAGTTCTTC. As protein: CASSQGQEERSYNEQFF.

This clonotype was found many times. The chain recombines TRBV7-3 with TRBJ2-1, with 12 bases identical to TRBD2. The CDR3 length is 16 residues. Germline CDR1 SGHTA, CDR2 FQGTGA. V gave up 6 bases and J gave up 6 bases; unmatched junction bases: 9. The CDR3 nucleotides are TGTGCCAGCAGTTACCAACTAGCGGGGGGTCGCAATGAGCAGTTCTTC. Its translation: CASSYQLAGGRNEQFF.

This clonotype came up many times. Germline is not matched at one junction end, which may reflect a read error. The genes are TRBV5-1 and TRBJ2-1, with no clear D. Germline CDR1 and CDR2: SGHRS and YFSETQ. The CDR3 is 13 residues long. CDR3 protein: CASSLVGYNEQFF. CDR3 DNA sequence: TGTGCCAGCAGCTTAGTGGGGTACAATGAGCAGTTCTTC.

The chain employs TRBV7-2 and TRBJ2-7, with 13 bases lining up with TRBD2. Germline V gene sequence: CDR1 SGHTA, CDR2 FQGNSA. This CDR3 is built from 14 residues. V trimming: 5 bases; J trimming: 6 bases; junction bases outside the gene matches: 4. The CDR3 DNA reads TGTGCCAGCAGCACCCGGACTAGCGGGGGCGAGCAGTACTTC. This codes for CASSTRTSGGEQYF.

This clonotype was picked up a small number of times. The chain combines TRBV27 with TRBJ2-2, with 11 bases lining up with TRBD2. Trimming at V came to 3 bases and at J to 3 bases, leaving 3 bases not matched to a gene. The CDR3 covers 16 residues. CDR1 is MNHEY and CDR2 is SMNVEV in the germline V gene (reference sequence). The CDR3 reads CASSFRTSGYTGELFF. The DNA for the CDR3 is TGTGCCAGCAGTTTCCGGACTAGCGGGTACACCGGGGAGCTGTTTTTT.

Many counts were recorded for this clonotype. The chain carries TRBV28 and TRBJ2-1; tentative D call: TRBD1 (6 bases). The ends were cut back, 6 bases at V and 15 bases at J, with 18 bases in the middle. This CDR3 has 12 amino acids. Germline CDR1 and CDR2: MDHEN and SYDVKM. The CDR3 is CASRVVDRLLFF. CDR3 nucleotides: TGTGCCAGCAGAGTGGTCGACAGGTTGCTGTTCTTC.

This clonotype was detected many times. The chain recombines TRBV29-1 with TRBJ1-1, with TRBD1 as a possible D gene (5 bases). The V end lost 7 bases, the J end lost 2 bases, and 14 bases lay between the germline ends. The germline CDR1 and CDR2 sequences are SQVTM and ANQGSEA. CDR3 length: 13 residues. The CDR3 region is CSADPGANTEAFF. In nucleotides, the CDR3 is TGCAGCGCGGATCCCGGGGCCAACACTGAAGCTTTCTTT. The variable domain in full, with the rest retrieved from reference TRBV29-1 and TRBJ1-1, is SAVISQKPSRDICQRGTSLTIQCQVDSQVTMMFWYRQQPGQSLTLIATANQGSEATYESGFVIDKFPISRPNLTFSTLTVSNMSPEDSSIYLCSADPGANTEAFFGQGTRLTVV.

This chain uses TRBV30 with TRBJ2-5, with 14 positions matching TRBD2. CDR3 length: 15 amino acids. V gave up 2 bases and J gave up 5 bases; unmatched junction bases: 4. Germline lookup yields CDR1 GTSNPN and CDR2 SVGIG (reference sequence). This CDR3 is CAWSSRLAGGETQYF. CDR3 DNA: TGTGCCTGGAGTTCGAGACTAGCGGGAGGGGAGACCCAGTACTTC.

This clonotype was counted only a few times. The gene calls are TRBV20-1 and TRBJ2-1; TRBD2 aligns across 8 bases. V lost 6 bases and J lost 4; bases outside the gene matches: 8. CDR3 size: 14 residues. CDR1 is DFQATT and CDR2 is SNEGSKA in the germline V gene (reference sequence). The CDR3 loop is CSAVREGRYNEQFF. The DNA for the CDR3 is TGCAGTGCAGTTCGGGAGGGCCGTTACAATGAGCAGTTCTTC.

This clonotype was counted between two and nine times. This chain links TRBV30 with TRBJ2-1; no reliable D call. Germline CDR1 is GTSNPN and CDR2 is SVGIG (reference sequence). V lost 0 bases and J 7 bases, leaving 4 bases between the germline ends. This CDR3 is 11 amino acids long. The CDR3 region has the DNA TGTGCCTGGAGTGTGTCAAATGAGCAGTTCTTC. Protein: CAWSVSNEQFF. The whole variable domain, filled in from reference TRBV30 and TRBJ2-1, reads SQTIHQWPATLVQPVGSPLSLECTVEGTSNPNLYWYRQAAGRGLQLLFYSVGIGQISSEVPQNLSASRPQDRQFILSSKKLLLSDSGFYLCAWSVSNEQFFGPGTRLTVL.